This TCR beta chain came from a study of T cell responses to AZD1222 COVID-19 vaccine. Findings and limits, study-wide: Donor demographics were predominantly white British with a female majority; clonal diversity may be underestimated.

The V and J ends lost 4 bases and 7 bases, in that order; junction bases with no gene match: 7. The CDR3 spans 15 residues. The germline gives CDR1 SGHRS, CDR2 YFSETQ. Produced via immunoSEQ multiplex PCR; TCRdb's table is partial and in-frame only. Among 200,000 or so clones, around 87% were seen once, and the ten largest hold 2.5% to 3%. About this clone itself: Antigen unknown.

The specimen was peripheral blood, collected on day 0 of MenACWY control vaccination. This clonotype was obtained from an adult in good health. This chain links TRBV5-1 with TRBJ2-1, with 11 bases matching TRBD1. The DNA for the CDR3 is TGCGCCAGCAGCCCGGGGGGACAGGGGGATAATGAGCAGTTCTTC. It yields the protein CASSPGGQGDNEQFF. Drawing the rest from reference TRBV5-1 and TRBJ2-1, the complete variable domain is KAGVTQTPRYLIKTRGQQVTLSCSPISGHRSVSWYQQTPGQGLQFLFEYFSETQRNKGNFPGRFSGRQFSNSRSEMNVSTLELGDSALYLCASSPGGQGDNEQFFGPGTRLTVL.